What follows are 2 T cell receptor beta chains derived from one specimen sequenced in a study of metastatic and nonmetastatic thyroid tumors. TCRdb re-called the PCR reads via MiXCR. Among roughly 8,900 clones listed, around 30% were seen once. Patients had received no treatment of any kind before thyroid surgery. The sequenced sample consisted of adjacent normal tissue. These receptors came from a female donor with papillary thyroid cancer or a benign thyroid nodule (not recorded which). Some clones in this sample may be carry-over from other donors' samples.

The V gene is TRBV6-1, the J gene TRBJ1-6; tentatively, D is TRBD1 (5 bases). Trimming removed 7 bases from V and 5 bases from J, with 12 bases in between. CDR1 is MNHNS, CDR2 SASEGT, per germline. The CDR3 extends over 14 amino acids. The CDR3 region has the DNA TGTGCCAGCACCCTCGGGACCGATAATTCACCCCTCCACTTT. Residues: CASTLGTDNSPLHF.

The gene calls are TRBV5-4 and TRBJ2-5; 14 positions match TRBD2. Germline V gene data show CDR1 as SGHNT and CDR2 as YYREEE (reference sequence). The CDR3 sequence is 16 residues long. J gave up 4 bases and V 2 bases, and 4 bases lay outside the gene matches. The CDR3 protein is CASSLPGTSGGETQYF. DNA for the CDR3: TGTGCCAGCAGCTTACCTGGGACTAGCGGGGGAGAGACCCAGTACTTC.